This TCR beta chain was captured in a study of monozygotic twins with inflammatory bowel disease. TCRdb re-called the 5' RACE reads and shows each CDR3 protein once, DNA omitted. Its clone listing holds some 300,000 distinct CDR3 sequences. As regards this clonotype: Its matching antigen is unknown.

The study's findings and limits: Especially where disease activity was present, IBD patients had fewer clonotypes in common with others than healthy twins did.

The sequence was collected from a human donor with ulcerative colitis or Crohn's disease, or a healthy co-twin of an affected twin (not recorded which). The sequenced material came from blood.

The chain's CDR3 is CASSLASNTEAFF. The chain uses TRBV5-1 and TRBJ1-1. The CDR3 length is 13 residues. Germline V gene lookup returns CDR1 SGHRS and CDR2 YFSETQ.